Here is one T cell receptor beta chain with its context. The data derive from a study of CD8 T cells in Susac syndrome. The multiple sclerosis control cohort comprised treatment-naive individuals presenting with stable or active relapsing-remitting disease. Negative isolation yielded CD4+ and CD8+ T cells, and FACS enriched TEMRA cells. Random hexamers primed reverse transcription of roughly 0.5 to 1 ug RNA. By means of immunoSEQ multiplex PCR, TCR beta CDR3 spanning 54 Vbeta and 13 Jbeta underwent amplification. TCRdb recomputed calls from the immunoSEQ multiplex PCR reads with MiXCR, one row per CDR3 protein. The table includes hundreds of thousands of distinct CDR3 sequences, over 75% detected once. Sequenced input: CD8+ T cells from PBMCs. The TCR comes from a human donor with multiple sclerosis.

The CDR3 sequence is CASSLGGASTDTQYF. The CDR3 bases are TGTGCCAGCAGTTTAGGAGGGGCAAGCACAGATACGCAGTATTTT. The chain couples TRBV27 to TRBJ2-3, with a weak D call TRBD2 (6 bases). This CDR3 contains 15 residues. Germline CDR1 and CDR2: MNHEY and SMNVEV (reference sequence). V was trimmed by 2 bases and J by 0 bases, leaving 9 bases between them.